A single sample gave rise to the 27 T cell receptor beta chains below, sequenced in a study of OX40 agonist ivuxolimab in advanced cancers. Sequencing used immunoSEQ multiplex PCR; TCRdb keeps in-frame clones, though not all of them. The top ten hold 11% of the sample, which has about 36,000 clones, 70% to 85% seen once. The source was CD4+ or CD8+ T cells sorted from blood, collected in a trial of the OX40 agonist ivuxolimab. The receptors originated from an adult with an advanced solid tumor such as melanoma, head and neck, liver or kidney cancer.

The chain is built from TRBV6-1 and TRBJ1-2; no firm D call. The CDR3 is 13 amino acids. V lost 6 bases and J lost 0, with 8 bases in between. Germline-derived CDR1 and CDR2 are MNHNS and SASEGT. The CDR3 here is CASRVTANYGYTF. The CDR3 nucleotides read TGTGCCAGCAGAGTAACAGCTAACTATGGCTACACCTTC.

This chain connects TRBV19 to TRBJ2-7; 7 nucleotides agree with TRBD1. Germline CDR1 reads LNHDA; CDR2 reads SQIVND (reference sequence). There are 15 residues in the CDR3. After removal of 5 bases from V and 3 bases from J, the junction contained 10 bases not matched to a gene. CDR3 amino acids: CASSWEGGADYEQYF. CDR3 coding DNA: TGTGCCAGTAGTTGGGAAGGGGGCGCGGACTACGAGCAGTACTTC.

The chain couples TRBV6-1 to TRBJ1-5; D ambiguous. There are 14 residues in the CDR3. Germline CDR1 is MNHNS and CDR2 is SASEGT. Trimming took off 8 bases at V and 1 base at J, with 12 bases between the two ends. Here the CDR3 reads CASRLGPSNQPQHF. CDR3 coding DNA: TGTGCCAGCCGACTCGGACCGAGCAATCAGCCCCAGCATTTT.

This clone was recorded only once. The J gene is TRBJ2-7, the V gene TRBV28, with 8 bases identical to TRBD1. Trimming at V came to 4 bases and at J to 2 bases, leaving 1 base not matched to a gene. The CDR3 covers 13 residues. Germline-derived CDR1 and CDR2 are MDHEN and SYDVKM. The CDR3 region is CASSWTGTYEQYF. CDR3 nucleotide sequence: TGTGCCAGCAGTTGGACAGGGACCTACGAGCAGTACTTC. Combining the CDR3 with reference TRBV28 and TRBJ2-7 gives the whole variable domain DVKVTQSSRYLVKRTGEKVFLECVQDMDHENMFWYRQDPGLGLRLIYFSYDVKMKEKGDIPEGYSVSREKKERFSLILESASTNQTSMYLCASSWTGTYEQYFGPGTRLTVT.

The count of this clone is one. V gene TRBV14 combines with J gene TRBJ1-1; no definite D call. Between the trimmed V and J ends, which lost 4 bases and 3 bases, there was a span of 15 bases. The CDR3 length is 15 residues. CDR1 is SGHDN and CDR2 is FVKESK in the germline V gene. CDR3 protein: CASSRRYGDDTEAFF. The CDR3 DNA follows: TGTGCCAGCAGCCGGCGATATGGGGATGACACTGAAGCTTTCTTT. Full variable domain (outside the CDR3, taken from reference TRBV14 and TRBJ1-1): EAGVTQFPSHSVIEKGQTVTLRCDPISGHDNLYWYRRVMGKEIKFLLHFVKESKQDESGMPNNRFLAERTGGTYSTLKVQPAELEDSGVYFCASSRRYGDDTEAFFGQGTRLTVV.

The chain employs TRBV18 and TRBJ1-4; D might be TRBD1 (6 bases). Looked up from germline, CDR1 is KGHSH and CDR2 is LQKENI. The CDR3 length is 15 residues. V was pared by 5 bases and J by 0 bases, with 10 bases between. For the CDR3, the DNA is TGTGCCAGCTCATTAGGACAGTCAACTAATGAAAAACTGTTTTTT. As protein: CASSLGQSTNEKLFF.

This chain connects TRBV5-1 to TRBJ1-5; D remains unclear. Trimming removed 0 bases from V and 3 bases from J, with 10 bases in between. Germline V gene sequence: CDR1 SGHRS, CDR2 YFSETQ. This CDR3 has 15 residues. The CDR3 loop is CASSLGIGDNQPQHF. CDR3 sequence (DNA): TGCGCCAGCAGCTTGGGAATCGGTGACAATCAGCCCCAGCATTTT.

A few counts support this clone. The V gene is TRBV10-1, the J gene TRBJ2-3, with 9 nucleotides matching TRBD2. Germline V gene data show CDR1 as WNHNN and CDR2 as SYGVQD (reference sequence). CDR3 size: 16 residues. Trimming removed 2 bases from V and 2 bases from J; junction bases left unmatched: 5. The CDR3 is CASSEIASGITDTQYF. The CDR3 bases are TGCGCCAGCAGTGAGATAGCTAGCGGGATCACAGATACGCAGTATTTT.

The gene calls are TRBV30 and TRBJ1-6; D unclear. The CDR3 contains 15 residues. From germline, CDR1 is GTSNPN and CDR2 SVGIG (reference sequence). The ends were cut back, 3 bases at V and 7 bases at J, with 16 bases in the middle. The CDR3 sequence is CAWRDPRQRNSPLHF. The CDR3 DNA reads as TGTGCCTGGAGGGACCCGAGGCAGAGGAATTCACCCCTCCACTTT.

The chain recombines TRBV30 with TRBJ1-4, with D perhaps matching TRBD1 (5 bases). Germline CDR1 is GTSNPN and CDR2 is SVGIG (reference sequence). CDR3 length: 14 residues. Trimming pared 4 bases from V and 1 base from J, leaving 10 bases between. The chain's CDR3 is CAWTHGGTNEKLFF. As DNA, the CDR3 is TGTGCCTGGACCCACGGGGGAACTAATGAAAAACTGTTTTTT. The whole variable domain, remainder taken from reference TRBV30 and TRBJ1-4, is SQTIHQWPATLVQPVGSPLSLECTVEGTSNPNLYWYRQAAGRGLQLLFYSVGIGQISSEVPQNLSASRPQDRQFILSSKKLLLSDSGFYLCAWTHGGTNEKLFFGSGTQLSVL.

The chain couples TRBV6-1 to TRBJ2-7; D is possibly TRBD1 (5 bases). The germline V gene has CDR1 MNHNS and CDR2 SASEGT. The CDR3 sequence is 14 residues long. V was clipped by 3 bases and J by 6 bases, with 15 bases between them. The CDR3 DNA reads TGTGCCAGCAGTGATTTGCCAGGGCGCGGCGAGCAGTACTTC. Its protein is CASSDLPGRGEQYF.

CDR3 region: CASSLAGPEQYF. CDR3 in DNA: TGCGCCAGCAGCTTGGCCGGTCCCGAGCAGTACTTC. V and J are TRBV5-1 and TRBJ2-7; D is undetermined. The CDR3 runs 12 residues. The V gene lost 0 bases and the J gene lost 6 bases, with 7 bases spanning the gap. Germline assignment: CDR1 SGHRS and CDR2 YFSETQ.

CDR3 sequence (DNA): TGCGCCAGCAGCCAAGATGGGACTGAAGCTTTCTTT. As protein: CASSQDGTEAFF. The rearrangement uses TRBV4-1 and TRBJ1-1; no reliable D call. Germline values: CDR1 MGHRA, CDR2 YSYEKL. CDR3 size: 12 residues. Trimming took 0 bases from V and 5 from J, leaving 4 bases between them.

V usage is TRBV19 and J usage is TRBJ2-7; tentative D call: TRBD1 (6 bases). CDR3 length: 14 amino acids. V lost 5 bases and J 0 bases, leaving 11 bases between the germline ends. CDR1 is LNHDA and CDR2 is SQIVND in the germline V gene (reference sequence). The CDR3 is CASSVTGISYEQYF. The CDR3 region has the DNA TGTGCCAGTAGTGTTACAGGGATCTCCTACGAGCAGTACTTC.

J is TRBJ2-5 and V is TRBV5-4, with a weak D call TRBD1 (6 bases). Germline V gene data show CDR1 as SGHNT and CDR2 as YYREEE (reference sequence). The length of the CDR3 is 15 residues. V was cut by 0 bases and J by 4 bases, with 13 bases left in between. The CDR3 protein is CASSLVSRGRETQYF. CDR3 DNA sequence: TGTGCCAGCAGCTTGGTCTCGAGGGGGAGAGAGACCCAGTACTTC.

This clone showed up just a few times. CDR3 region: CASSPGTPGSPLHF. DNA of the CDR3: TGCGCCAGCAGCCCCGGGACCCCCGGGTCACCCCTCCACTTT. The chain uses TRBV5-1 and TRBJ1-6; D may be TRBD1 (5 bases). Trimming removed 4 bases from V and 10 bases from J, with 15 bases in between. CDR3 length: 14 amino acids. Germline CDR1 reads SGHRS; CDR2 reads YFSETQ.

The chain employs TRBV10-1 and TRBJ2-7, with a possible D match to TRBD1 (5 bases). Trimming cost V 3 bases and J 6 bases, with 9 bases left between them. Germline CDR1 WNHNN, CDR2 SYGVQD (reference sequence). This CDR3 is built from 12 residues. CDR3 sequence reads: CASSDQGPEQYF. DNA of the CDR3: TGCGCCAGCAGTGATCAGGGTCCCGAGCAGTACTTC.

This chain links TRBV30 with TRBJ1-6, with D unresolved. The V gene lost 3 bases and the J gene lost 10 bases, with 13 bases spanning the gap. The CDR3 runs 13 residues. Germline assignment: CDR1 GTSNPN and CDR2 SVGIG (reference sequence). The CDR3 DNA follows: TGTGCCTGGAGCGCGAGATCACGATCACCCCTCCACTTT. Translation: CAWSARSRSPLHF.

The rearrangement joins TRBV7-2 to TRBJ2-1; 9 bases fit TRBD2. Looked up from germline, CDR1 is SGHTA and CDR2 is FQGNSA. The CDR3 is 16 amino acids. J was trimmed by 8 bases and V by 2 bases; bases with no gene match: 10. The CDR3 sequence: CASSLHSSGGMYEQFF. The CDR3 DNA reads TGTGCCAGCAGCTTACATTCAAGCGGGGGGATGTATGAGCAGTTCTTC.

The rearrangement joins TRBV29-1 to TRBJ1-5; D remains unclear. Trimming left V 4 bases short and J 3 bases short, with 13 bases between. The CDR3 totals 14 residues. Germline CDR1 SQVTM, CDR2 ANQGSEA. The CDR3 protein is CSVVIGSNNQPQHF. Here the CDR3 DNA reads TGCAGCGTTGTGATAGGGAGTAACAATCAGCCCCAGCATTTT.

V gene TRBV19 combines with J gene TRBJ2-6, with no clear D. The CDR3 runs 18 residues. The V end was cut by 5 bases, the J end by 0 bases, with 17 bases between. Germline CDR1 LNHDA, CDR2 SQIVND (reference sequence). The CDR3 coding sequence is TGTGCCAGTAGTTCGGACCTCCTTGGGCCCTCTGGGGCCAACGTCCTGACTTTC. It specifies CASSSDLLGPSGANVLTF.

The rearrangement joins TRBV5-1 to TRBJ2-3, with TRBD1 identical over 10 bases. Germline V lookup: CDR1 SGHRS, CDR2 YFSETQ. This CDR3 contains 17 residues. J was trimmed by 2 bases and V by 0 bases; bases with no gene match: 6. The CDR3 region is CASSLEGTGALTDTQYF. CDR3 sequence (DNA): TGCGCCAGCAGCTTGGAAGGGACAGGGGCTCTCACAGATACGCAGTATTTT. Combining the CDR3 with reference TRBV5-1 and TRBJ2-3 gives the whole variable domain KAGVTQTPRYLIKTRGQQVTLSCSPISGHRSVSWYQQTPGQGLQFLFEYFSETQRNKGNFPGRFSGRQFSNSRSEMNVSTLELGDSALYLCASSLEGTGALTDTQYFGPGTRLTVL.

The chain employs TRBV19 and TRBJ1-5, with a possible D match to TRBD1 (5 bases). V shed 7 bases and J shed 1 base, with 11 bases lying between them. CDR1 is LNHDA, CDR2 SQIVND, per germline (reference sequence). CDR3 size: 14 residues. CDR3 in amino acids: CASTWGQSNQPQHF. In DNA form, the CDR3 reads TGTGCCAGTACTTGGGGCCAGAGCAATCAGCCCCAGCATTTT.

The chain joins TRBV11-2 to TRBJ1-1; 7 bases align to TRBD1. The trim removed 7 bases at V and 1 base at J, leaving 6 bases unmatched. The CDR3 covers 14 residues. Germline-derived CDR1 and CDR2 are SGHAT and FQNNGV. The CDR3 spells CASTRQGPNTEAFF. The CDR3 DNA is TGTGCCAGCACCAGACAGGGTCCGAACACTGAAGCTTTCTTT.

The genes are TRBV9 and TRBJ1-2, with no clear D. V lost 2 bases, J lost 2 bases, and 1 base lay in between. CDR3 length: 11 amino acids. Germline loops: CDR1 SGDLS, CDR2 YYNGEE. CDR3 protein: CASSVNYGYTF. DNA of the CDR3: TGTGCCAGCAGCGTGAACTATGGCTACACCTTC. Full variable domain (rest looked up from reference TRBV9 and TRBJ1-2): DSGVTQTPKHLITATGQRVTLRCSPRSGDLSVYWYQQSLDQGLQFLIQYYNGEERAKGNILERFSAQQFPDLHSELNLSSLELGDSALYFCASSVNYGYTFGSGTRLTVV.

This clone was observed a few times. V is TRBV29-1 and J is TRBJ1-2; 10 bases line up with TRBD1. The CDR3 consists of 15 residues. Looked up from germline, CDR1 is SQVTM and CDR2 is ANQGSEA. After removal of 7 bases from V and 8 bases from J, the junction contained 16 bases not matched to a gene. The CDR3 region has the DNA TGCAGCGCCGTTGTAAGGGACAGGGGCGGGGGAGGCTACACCTTC. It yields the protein CSAVVRDRGGGGYTF.

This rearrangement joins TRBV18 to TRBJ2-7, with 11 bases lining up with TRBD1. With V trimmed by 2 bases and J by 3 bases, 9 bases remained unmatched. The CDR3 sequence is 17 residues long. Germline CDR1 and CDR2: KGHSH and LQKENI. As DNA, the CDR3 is TGTGCCAGCTCACCAGCCTCAGGACAGGGGGCTAGCTACGAGCAGTACTTC. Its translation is CASSPASGQGASYEQYF.